These 14 T cell receptor beta chains were sequenced from one sample in a study of regulatory dendritic cells for organ transplantation (dated by TCRdb to 2015 to 2018). The library was built by means of the immunoSEQ multiplex PCR assay. Drawn from immuneACCESS, this table holds only the in-frame rearrangements with V and J called that TCRdb kept. Clones are partly lost; checked studies trace under half to an unresolved V gene and leave the rest unexplained. This sample is represented by more than 35,000 clones; 75% to 95% of them were singletons. The top ten constitute over 0.1% of the sample. Source material: naive CD8+ T cells from blood. In light of the paper, this sample's cell subset or site label describes: CD45RA+ naive T cells. The source is a human donor in good health.

The chain is built from TRBV7-2 and TRBJ1-3; no reliable D call. The CDR3 is 16 residues long. Germline V gives CDR1 SGHTA, CDR2 FQGNSA. Deletions cut 1 base from V and 0 bases from J, with 10 bases between. CDR3 nucleotides: TGTGCCAGCAGCTTAGGTGTAGCGGGCTCTGGAAACACCATATATTTT. Protein: CASSLGVAGSGNTIYF.

The V gene is TRBV5-8, the J gene TRBJ2-5; 10 bases agree with TRBD2. This CDR3 has 16 amino acids. From germline, CDR1 is SGHTS and CDR2 YDEGEE. V lost 4 bases and J lost 0; bases outside the gene matches: 6. CDR3 bases: TGTGCCAGCAGCCCCCTAGCGGGGGCCGACCAAGAGACCCAGTACTTC. This codes for CASSPLAGADQETQYF. The full variable domain, its missing parts supplied by reference TRBV5-8 and TRBJ2-5, is EAGVTQSPTHLIKTRGQQATLRCSPISGHTSVYWYQQALGLGLQFLLWYDEGEERNRGNFPPRFSGRQFPNYSSELNVNALELEDSALYLCASSPLAGADQETQYFGPGTRLLVL.

This clone was picked up a small number of times. The chain has TRBV11-2 and TRBJ1-2; D perhaps matches TRBD1 (6 bases). This CDR3 comprises 15 residues. V lost 7 bases to trimming and J lost 8 bases, with 23 bases between them. The V gene's germline CDR1 is SGHAT and CDR2 FQNNGV. This CDR3 is CASNPMGGQGYGYTF. CDR3 sequence (DNA): TGTGCCAGCAACCCGATGGGGGGGCAGGGCTACGGCTACACCTTC. Looking up the rest from reference TRBV11-2 and TRBJ1-2 gives the full variable domain: EAGVAQSPRYKIIEKRQSVAFWCNPISGHATLYWYQQILGQGPKLLIQFQNNGVVDDSQLPKDRFSAERLKGVDSTLKIQPAKLEDSAVYLCASNPMGGQGYGYTFGSGTRLTVV.

The gene calls are TRBV4-3 and TRBJ2-1; a weak D match, TRBD2 (7 bases). The CDR3 sequence is 17 residues long. Germline V CDR1 and CDR2: LGHNA, YSLEER. Trimming pared 0 bases from V and 8 bases from J, leaving 20 bases between. The CDR3 reads CASSQEIAGATWDEQFF. The DNA of the CDR3 is TGCGCCAGCAGCCAAGAAATCGCGGGGGCTACGTGGGATGAGCAGTTCTTC.

The rearrangement joins TRBV2 to TRBJ2-3; D not resolved. CDR1 is SNHLY, CDR2 FYNNEI, per germline. The CDR3 spans 14 residues. Trimming took 4 bases from V and 1 from J, leaving 9 bases between them. The CDR3 DNA follows: TGTGCCAGCAGTGGCCTACGGGGCACAGATACGCAGTATTTT. Its protein is CASSGLRGTDTQYF.

The chain joins TRBV7-8 to TRBJ2-3; D is ambiguous. The CDR3 covers 12 residues. Germline values: CDR1 SGHVS, CDR2 FQNEAQ. Deletions cut 5 bases from V and 5 bases from J, with 8 bases between. The CDR3 coding sequence is TGTGCCAGCAGCCCCGGTGGAGATACGCAGTATTTT. The encoded protein is CASSPGGDTQYF.

The genes are TRBV13 and TRBJ2-7; a possible D gene is TRBD1 (6 bases). The CDR3 extends over 14 amino acids. CDR1 and CDR2 from the germline V gene are PRHDT and FYEKMQ (reference sequence). The V end was cut by 5 bases, the J end by 5 bases, with 16 bases between. CDR3 residues: CASSQNAGANEQYF. In DNA, the CDR3 is TGTGCCAGCAGCCAAAATGCAGGGGCCAACGAGCAGTACTTC.

V and J are TRBV6-1 and TRBJ2-5; D not resolved. Per the germline V gene, CDR1 is MNHNS and CDR2 is SASEGT. CDR3 length equals 14 residues. Trimming shortened V by 0 bases and J by 4 bases, and 9 bases separated the two germline ends. The CDR3 loop reads CASSEAFFPETQYF. DNA of the CDR3: TGTGCCAGCAGTGAAGCGTTTTTCCCAGAGACCCAGTACTTC.

This chain joins TRBV5-4 and TRBJ1-4; D is ambiguous. V gave up 1 base and J gave up 4 bases, with 8 bases separating them. The germline gives CDR1 SGHNT, CDR2 YYREEE (reference sequence). This CDR3 has 14 amino acids. Written as DNA, the CDR3 is TGTGCCAGCAGCTTGTTCGGATATAATGAAAAACTGTTTTTT. This encodes CASSLFGYNEKLFF.

The CDR3 nucleotides are TGTGCCAGCAGCTTAGGAAGGCGGGGTAGGACAGATACGCAGTATTTT. It encodes CASSLGRRGRTDTQYF. The J gene is TRBJ2-3, the V gene TRBV7-2, with a possible D match to TRBD2 (6 bases). This CDR3 comprises 16 residues. The germline CDR1 and CDR2 sequences are SGHTA and FQGNSA. V was trimmed by 1 base and J by 3 bases, leaving 14 bases between them.

The rearrangement joins TRBV4-1 to TRBJ2-1; 9 bases fit TRBD2. CDR1 and CDR2 from the germline V gene are MGHRA and YSYEKL. This CDR3 contains 15 residues. The trim removed 0 bases at V and 15 bases at J, leaving 12 bases unmatched. The CDR3 reads CASSQDYGREGSGFF. In nucleotides, the CDR3 is TGCGCCAGCAGCCAAGACTACGGGCGGGAGGGGTCTGGGTTCTTC.

The rearrangement uses TRBV4-3 and TRBJ2-7, with D maybe TRBD1 (6 bases). The CDR3 has 16 residues. V was clipped by 1 base and J by 3 bases, with 16 bases between them. Germline CDR1 reads LGHNA; CDR2 reads YSLEER. CDR3 DNA: TGCGCCAGCAGCCAAGCCACGACAGGACTGATCTACGAGCAGTACTTC. As protein: CASSQATTGLIYEQYF.

The chain has TRBV7-9 and TRBJ2-5; D remains ambiguous. Trimming took off 6 bases at V and 3 bases at J, with 14 bases between the two ends. Looked up from germline, CDR1 is SEHNR and CDR2 is FQNEAQ (reference sequence). This CDR3 contains 14 residues. The CDR3 loop is CASSLDGREETQYF. The CDR3 nucleotides read TGTGCCAGCAGTCTGGACGGTAGGGAAGAGACCCAGTACTTC.

The rearrangement joins TRBV14 to TRBJ1-5; TRBD1 matches at 7 bases. Per the germline V gene, CDR1 is SGHDN and CDR2 is FVKESK. This CDR3 region has 15 residues. With V trimmed by 4 bases and J by 4 bases, 7 bases remained unmatched. The CDR3 protein is CASSLPTGNNQPQHF. CDR3 nucleotide sequence: TGTGCCAGCAGCCTCCCGACAGGGAATAATCAGCCCCAGCATTTT. The whole variable domain, remainder taken from reference TRBV14 and TRBJ1-5, is EAGVTQFPSHSVIEKGQTVTLRCDPISGHDNLYWYRRVMGKEIKFLLHFVKESKQDESGMPNNRFLAERTGGTYSTLKVQPAELEDSGVYFCASSLPTGNNQPQHFGDGTRLSIL.